This T cell receptor (beta chain) was observed in a study of blood T cell repertoires in COVID-19. The overall study: The United States, Italy and Spain provided the acute and convalescent COVID-19 samples.

Sequencing used immunoSEQ multiplex PCR; TCRdb keeps in-frame clones, though not all of them. The table has about 150,000 clones, around 89% seen once; the top ten hold roughly 2.9%. The receptor's source is a man in his 60s with active or convalescent COVID-19. The specimen sequenced was peripheral blood.

CDR3 residues: CASSGGASLAPYEQYF. CDR3 DNA sequence: TGTGCCAGCAGCGGGGGGGCCAGCCTTGCCCCTTACGAGCAGTACTTC. The J gene is TRBJ2-7, the V gene TRBV7-2; D is possibly TRBD2 (7 bases). V was clipped by 5 bases and J by 4 bases, with 21 bases between them. Germline V gene data show CDR1 as SGHTA and CDR2 as FQGNSA. The CDR3 extends over 16 amino acids.